This T cell receptor beta chain was observed in a study of T cells in Graves' hyperthyroidism and ophthalmopathy. This clonotype was seen many times. TCR beta CDR3 sequences were amplified from RNA transcripts. First-round RT-PCR of the TCR CDR3 relied on the HTBI primer set. From the multiplex PCR reads, TCRdb called clonotypes with MiXCR, one entry per CDR3 protein. This table holds about 350,000 distinct CDR3 sequences, approximately 13% found once. This CDR3 region has 17 residues. Trimming removed 2 bases at V and 2 bases at J, with 22 bases between. CDR1 and CDR2 (germline): SQVTM, ANQGSEA. The specimen was blood. This receptor was identified in a woman in her 30s with Graves' hyperthyroidism. The chain carries TRBV29-1 and TRBJ2-7; D not resolved. CDR3 residues: CSVEKPAGVVDAYEQYF. The CDR3 nucleotides are TGCAGCGTTGAAAAACCCGCTGGTGTGGTCGACGCCTACGAGCAGTACTTC.